A selection of T cell receptor beta chains follows, all from one sample in a study of OX40 agonist ivuxolimab in advanced cancers. The protocol was immunoSEQ multiplex PCR, while the TCRdb copy is restricted to in-frame clones and leaves out a portion. Counted here are around 15,000 clones, about 86% occurring once; the ten biggest clones make up around 20%. The material was CD4+ or CD8+ T cells sorted from blood, obtained in a trial of the OX40 agonist ivuxolimab. Source of these receptors: an adult with an advanced solid tumor such as melanoma, head and neck, liver or kidney cancer. CDR3s include the opening cysteine and the closing phenylalanine or tryptophan. Fields, in order: V gene, J gene, D gene, clone size, CDR3 DNA, CDR3 protein. D genes are given only for firm matches. Clone sizes are given selectively: once, few, many, or a class where the clone is expanded.

>TRBV9|TRBJ2-7|TRBD1|once
TGTGCCAGCAGCGTAGGGGACAGGAGCTCCTACGAGCAGTACTTC
CASSVGDRSSYEQYF
>TRBV9|TRBJ2-4|TRBD1|NA
TGTGCCAGCAGCGTAGGACAGGGGGCAGCCAAAAACATTCAGTACTTC
CASSVGQGAAKNIQYF
>TRBV27|TRBJ2-4|NA|NA
TGTGCCAGCAGTTCCCCAGGGAGGTTAAGCATTCAGTACTTC
CASSSPGRLSIQYF
>TRBV7-3|TRBJ2-3|NA|NA
TGTGCCAGCAGCCCGACCGGGACCCTCGGTACGCAGTATTTT
CASSPTGTLGTQYF
>TRBV6-5|TRBJ2-7|TRBD1|NA
TGTGCCAGCAGTTACGGGACAGGGATGAACGAGCAGTACTTC
CASSYGTGMNEQYF
>TRBV11-3|TRBJ2-5|NA|NA
TGTGCCAGCAGCTTAGGGCCCGTGGAGACCCAGTACTTC
CASSLGPVETQYF
>TRBV10-3|TRBJ2-5|NA|NA
TGTGCCATCACATCCGGGAACCAAGAGACCCAGTACTTC
CAITSGNQETQYF
>TRBV9|TRBJ2-1|TRBD2|NA
TGTGCCAGCAGCCCCGCGGGGGGCTATGAGCAGTTCTTC
CASSPAGGYEQFF
>TRBV28|TRBJ1-2|NA|NA
TGTGCCAGCAGCCCCCCGGCGGGGTATGGCTACACCTTC
CASSPPAGYGYTF
>TRBV7-9|TRBJ1-1|NA|NA
TGTGCCAGCGCCGCACGGCAGGGACTGGAAGCTTTCTTT
CASAARQGLEAFF
>TRBV19|TRBJ1-1|TRBD1|NA
TGTGCCAGCCGTAAGACAGGGGACACTGAAGCTTTCTTT
CASRKTGDTEAFF
>TRBV7-2|TRBJ2-2|TRBD2|NA
TGTGCCAGCAGAGATCTAGCGGGAGGTATAGGGGAGCTGTTTTTT
CASRDLAGGIGELFF
>TRBV5-1|TRBJ2-5|NA|NA
TGCGCCAGCAGCCGCGACCCAGGGGAGGAGACCCAGTACTTC
CASSRDPGEETQYF
>TRBV7-9|TRBJ1-4|NA|NA
TGTGCCAGCAGCTTCGTATCCGCCTTGTGGGGCGACAATGAAAAACTGTTTTTT
CASSFVSALWGDNEKLFF
>TRBV15|TRBJ1-1|NA|NA
TGTGCCACCAGCAGAGCCGGGATGAACACTGAAGCTTTCTTT
CATSRAGMNTEAFF
>TRBV27|TRBJ2-7|TRBD2|few
TGTGCCAGCAAACTAGGGACTAGCAGAGCCTACGAGCAGTACTTC
CASKLGTSRAYEQYF
>TRBV19|TRBJ1-2|TRBD1|NA
TGTGCCAGCGGCGGGGACAGGGCGAAGGATGGCTACACCTTC
CASGGDRAKDGYTF
>TRBV6-5|TRBJ1-1|TRBD1|NA
TGTGCCAGCAGTCTAGGACAGGGAGTCACTGAAGCTTTCTTT
CASSLGQGVTEAFF
>TRBV7-2|TRBJ2-1|NA|NA
TGTGCCAGCAGCTTAGGCATCCCAGGGGGGTTCTACAATGAGCAGTTCTTC
CASSLGIPGGFYNEQFF
>TRBV7-2|TRBJ2-7|TRBD2|NA
TGTGCCAGCAGCTTAGAGGCATGGGGACTAGTAAACTACGAGCAGTACTTC
CASSLEAWGLVNYEQYF
>TRBV19|TRBJ2-1|TRBD2|NA
TGTGCCAACCCATGGACTAGCGGGAGTGAGCAGTTCTTC
CANPWTSGSEQFF
>TRBV2|TRBJ2-7|NA|NA
TGTGCCAGCAGTACACGCAGGGACGGCGGGGAGCAGTACTTC
CASSTRRDGGEQYF
>TRBV5-4|TRBJ2-7|TRBD2|NA
TGTGCCAGCAGCTTTGGGCGGGAGCCCGAGCAGTACTTC
CASSFGREPEQYF
>TRBV9|TRBJ2-3|TRBD2|NA
TGTGCCAGCAGCGGGGGGGGGACTAGCGGGAGTCACGATACGCAGTATTTT
CASSGGGTSGSHDTQYF
>TRBV27|TRBJ1-4|NA|NA
TGTGCCAGCAGCCGAGGATTTGCCCCTAATGAAAAACTGTTTTTT
CASSRGFAPNEKLFF
>TRBV5-1|TRBJ2-1|NA|NA
TGCGCCAGCAGCTCCGGACAAGGGGCCTACAATGAGCAGTTCTTC
CASSSGQGAYNEQFF
>TRBV19|TRBJ1-5|NA|NA
TGTGCCAGCCGATCAGAATATAGCAATCAGCCCCAGCATTTT
CASRSEYSNQPQHF
>TRBV21-1|TRBJ2-1|NA|NA
TGTGCCAGTATAAACGACAGGGTAAAGCAGTTCTTC
CASINDRVKQFF
>TRBV29-1|TRBJ1-1|NA|NA
TGCAGCGTATGGGGGGACACTGAAGCTTTCTTT
CSVWGDTEAFF
>TRBV30|TRBJ1-5|TRBD1|NA
TGTGCCTGGGGGTCCGGGACAGGCAATCAGCCCCAGCATTTT
CAWGSGTGNQPQHF
>TRBV11-2|TRBJ2-7|NA|NA
TGTGCCAGCAGCTTAGGAACGGGATACGAGCAGTACTTC
CASSLGTGYEQYF
>TRBV28|TRBJ1-2|NA|NA
TGTGCCAGCAGTTTGTCGGGAGGGATCAAAAACTATGGCTACACCTTC
CASSLSGGIKNYGYTF
>TRBV5-8|TRBJ1-2|NA|NA
TGTGCCAGCAGCTTGTTTGGGTCGGACAGCAACTATGGCTACACCTTC
CASSLFGSDSNYGYTF
>TRBV28|TRBJ2-1|TRBD1|NA
TGTGCCAGCAGATATGACAGGGTTCAATACAATGAGCAGTTCTTC
CASRYDRVQYNEQFF
>TRBV7-9|TRBJ2-7|NA|large
TGTGCCAGCAGCTTACAAGGGACCGAGCAGTACTTC
CASSLQGTEQYF
>TRBV28|TRBJ1-5|TRBD1|NA
TGTGCCAGCAGTTTATTTGGGACAGCGGATCAGCCCCAGCATTTT
CASSLFGTADQPQHF
>TRBV28|TRBJ2-5|TRBD2|NA
TGTGCCAGCAACCCACTAGCGGGAGCGGGAGAGACCCAGTACTTC
CASNPLAGAGETQYF
>TRBV2|TRBJ2-5|TRBD2|NA
TGTGCCAGCAGTCGGACTAGCGGGATGGAGACCCAGTACTTC
CASSRTSGMETQYF
>TRBV6-6|TRBJ2-7|NA|NA
TGTGCCAGCCGAACCAAGGGGAGGTCCTACGAGCAGTACTTC
CASRTKGRSYEQYF
>TRBV7-9|TRBJ2-7|NA|NA
TGTGCCAGCAGCCCCGGACCGGGACCGCCTAGAGCCTACGAGCAGTACTTC
CASSPGPGPPRAYEQYF
>TRBV7-8|TRBJ1-2|TRBD1|NA
TGTGCCAGCAGCGACCGGACAGGGAACGGCTACACCTTC
CASSDRTGNGYTF
>TRBV6-4|TRBJ2-1|NA|NA
TGTGCCAGATCTTTGGGGGAGGCCCACAATGAGCAGTTCTTC
CARSLGEAHNEQFF
>TRBV14|TRBJ2-1|NA|NA
TGTGCCAGCAGCCAGGATTTGCATGAGCAGTTCTTC
CASSQDLHEQFF
>TRBV28|TRBJ1-6|TRBD1|NA
TGTGCCAGCAGTTTAAGGGGGCTGTCACCCCTCCACTTT
CASSLRGLSPLHF
>TRBV7-9|TRBJ1-4|NA|NA
TGTGCCAGCAGCTTAGGGAAAACTAATGAAAAACTGTTTTTT
CASSLGKTNEKLFF
>TRBV19|TRBJ2-5|NA|NA
TGTGCCAGTAGTATTTTACAGGCATCTCAAGAGACCCAGTACTTC
CASSILQASQETQYF
>TRBV6-5|TRBJ2-1|TRBD2|NA
TGTGCCAGCAGTTACGCTAGCGGGAGAAGCGATGAGCAGTTCTTC
CASSYASGRSDEQFF
>TRBV7-2|TRBJ2-4|NA|NA
TGTGCCAGCAGCTCGGCAGGGGCCTTCAACTACTTC
CASSSAGAFNYF
>TRBV7-3|TRBJ2-2|TRBD2|NA
TGTGCCAGCAGCCCACCTAGCGGATCAAGCGGGGAGCTGTTTTTT
CASSPPSGSSGELFF
>TRBV7-9|TRBJ2-3|NA|NA
TGTGCCAGCAGCCGTAGCGGTTCCACAGATACGCAGTATTTT
CASSRSGSTDTQYF
>TRBV28|TRBJ2-1|NA|NA
TGTGCCAGCAGTTCTCCCCGGGGGGCTAGCGGAGCCCGCTCCTACAATGAGCAGTTCTTC
CASSSPRGASGARSYNEQFF
>TRBV19|TRBJ2-2|NA|NA
TGTGCCAGTAGGAGCTACCACACCGGGGAGCTGTTTTTT
CASRSYHTGELFF
>TRBV11-3|TRBJ1-2|TRBD1|NA
TGTGCCAGCAGCTTAGAGGACAGGGATGGCTACACCTTC
CASSLEDRDGYTF
>TRBV9|TRBJ2-3|NA|NA
TGTGCCAGCACCGTAGACGTAAGAGGAGATACGCAGTATTTT
CASTVDVRGDTQYF
>TRBV4-3|TRBJ2-1|TRBD2|NA
TGCGCCAGCAGCCAAGAGGGAAGGCTAGCGGGAGGTCATGAGCAGTTCTTC
CASSQEGRLAGGHEQFF
>TRBV30|TRBJ2-2|NA|NA
TGTGCCTGGAGGGACTGGAGGAACACCGGGGAGCTGTTTTTT
CAWRDWRNTGELFF
>TRBV20-1|TRBJ1-2|NA|NA
TGCAGTGCGCCACAGGGTCCTGGCTACACCTTC
CSAPQGPGYTF
>TRBV18|TRBJ2-1|TRBD2|NA
TGTGCCAGCTCACTTCGAAAAGCGGGAGACCACAATGAGCAGTTCTTC
CASSLRKAGDHNEQFF
>TRBV28|TRBJ1-1|NA|NA
TGTGCCAGCAGGTCAAACACTGAAGCTTTCTTT
CASRSNTEAFF
>TRBV7-8|TRBJ2-1|TRBD2|NA
TGTGCCAGCAGCTTATCTAGCGGGACCTACAATGAGCAGTTCTTC
CASSLSSGTYNEQFF